The 21 T cell receptor beta chains below were found in one sample sequenced in a study of blood T cell repertoires in COVID-19. Some clones are missing from TCRdb's copy, which holds only in-frame ones; the method was immunoSEQ multiplex PCR. Of about 42,000 clones listed, approximately 90% were seen once; the top ten hold 2% to 2.5%. The sequenced material came from peripheral blood. Source of these receptors: a human donor in a cohort sampled during active COVID-19.

The chain employs TRBV7-2 and TRBJ2-7; 12 positions agree with TRBD2. The CDR3 runs to 14 residues. The ends lost 5 bases at V and 9 bases at J; junction bases unmatched: 8. From germline, CDR1 is SGHTA and CDR2 FQGNSA. CDR3 protein: CASSPIGLAGWQYF. CDR3 nucleotide sequence: TGTGCCAGCAGCCCAATCGGACTAGCGGGGTGGCAGTACTTC.

This chain links TRBV5-6 with TRBJ2-7, with TRBD2 as a possible D gene (5 bases). The CDR3 length is 13 residues. From germline, CDR1 is SGHDT and CDR2 YYEEEE. V lost 0 bases and J 5 bases, leaving 9 bases between the germline ends. CDR3 coding DNA: TGTGCCAGCAGCTTGGGCCTAGCCCACGAGCAGTACTTC. It codes for CASSLGLAHEQYF.

The V and J genes are TRBV2 and TRBJ1-2; D possibly corresponds to TRBD1 (6 bases). CDR1 and CDR2 (germline): SNHLY, FYNNEI. V was cut by 8 bases and J by 5 bases, with 12 bases left in between. CDR3 length: 12 residues. The CDR3 is CASPRGSYGYTF. The CDR3 nucleotides read TGTGCCAGCCCGAGGGGGTCTTATGGCTACACCTTC.

The chain uses TRBV11-3 and TRBJ2-7, with TRBD1 identical over 7 bases. Germline CDR1 is SGHNT and CDR2 is YENEEA. This CDR3 has 14 residues. J lost 6 bases, V lost 3 bases, and 8 bases had no gene match. As DNA, the CDR3 is TGTGCCAGCAGCTTGGGCGACAGGGTTTGCGAGCAGTACTTC. It translates to CASSLGDRVCEQYF.

The gene calls are TRBV7-6 and TRBJ1-1; the D gene is possibly TRBD1 (6 bases). Trimming shortened V by 5 bases and J by 0 bases, and 13 bases separated the two germline ends. There are 15 residues in the CDR3. The germline gives CDR1 SGHVS, CDR2 FNYEAQ. For the CDR3, the DNA is TGTGCCAGCAGCCGTCTTACAGGGATGAACACTGAAGCTTTCTTT. Its translation: CASSRLTGMNTEAFF.

This rearrangement joins TRBV5-1 to TRBJ2-5; weak D call: TRBD2 (5 bases). This CDR3 has 15 residues. The germline V gene encodes CDR1 SGHRS and CDR2 YFSETQ. V was shortened by 4 bases and J by 5 bases, with 18 bases between the two germline ends. In nucleotides, the CDR3 is TGCGCCAGCAGCGCGGCGGGTCTAAACCCGGAGACCCAGTACTTC. This sequence encodes CASSAAGLNPETQYF.

The chain employs TRBV30 and TRBJ2-7, with 9 bases aligning to TRBD1. Germline trimming cut 6 bases from V and 2 bases from J; bases unmatched to any gene: 2. The CDR3 length is 12 residues. The germline V gene has CDR1 GTSNPN and CDR2 SVGIG (reference sequence). The CDR3, as DNA: TGTGCCTGCCGGGACAGGGCCTACGAGCAGTACTTC. This encodes CACRDRAYEQYF.

V usage is TRBV6-5 and J usage is TRBJ1-5; a weak D match, TRBD1 (5 bases). Trimming stripped 6 bases from V and 1 base from J, with 13 bases between. The CDR3 is 15 residues long. Germline V gene sequence: CDR1 MNHEY, CDR2 SVGAGI. CDR3 loop: CASRQGAGSNQPQHF. In DNA, the CDR3 is TGTGCCAGCAGGCAGGGCGCCGGCAGCAATCAGCCCCAGCATTTT.

This clone was detected only a few times. This sequence joins TRBV4-1 and TRBJ1-3; 7 positions agree with TRBD1. The CDR3 totals 17 residues. Germline lookup yields CDR1 MGHRA and CDR2 YSYEKL. V was clipped by 6 bases and J by 0 bases; unmatched bases: 11. The CDR3 loop is CASSQMTGIDSGNTIYF. The CDR3 DNA sequence: TGCGCCAGCAGTCAAATGACAGGGATCGACTCTGGAAACACCATATATTTT.

This chain uses TRBV7-9 with TRBJ2-5; 7 nucleotides agree with TRBD1. With V trimmed by 5 bases and J by 3 bases, 9 bases remained unmatched. Germline V CDR1 and CDR2: SEHNR, FQNEAQ (reference sequence). The CDR3 is made up of 15 amino acids. The CDR3 region has the DNA TGTGCCAGCAGCGTACGTGCAGGGGGTGAAGAGACCCAGTACTTC. Translated, it gives CASSVRAGGEETQYF.

This clone was seen a single time. The chain couples TRBV19 to TRBJ2-1; 12 nucleotides match TRBD2. The CDR3 has 17 amino acids. Germline values: CDR1 LNHDA, CDR2 SQIVND (reference sequence). The ends lost 2 bases at V and 2 bases at J; junction bases unmatched: 4. The CDR3, as DNA: TGTGCCAGTAGTATACTCTCTAGCGGGGGGGCCTACAATGAGCAGTTCTTC. Translating gives CASSILSSGGAYNEQFF.

A single count supports this clone. The chain employs TRBV7-8 and TRBJ2-5; 8 bases are a match to TRBD2. Germline CDR1 and CDR2: SGHVS and FQNEAQ. CDR3 length: 17 residues. The V segment lost 1 base and the J segment 5 bases; nucleotides outside the gene matches: 12. The CDR3 is CASSLGTSRGGLETQYF. The CDR3 coding sequence is TGTGCCAGCAGCTTAGGGACTAGCCGGGGGGGCTTGGAGACCCAGTACTTC.

The rearrangement joins TRBV6-4 to TRBJ2-7; the match to TRBD1 covers 8 bases. This CDR3 is built from 15 residues. Germline assignment: CDR1 MRHNA and CDR2 SNTAGT. The V segment lost 0 bases and the J segment 2 bases; nucleotides outside the gene matches: 3. This CDR3 reads CASSDSWTGTYEQYF. The CDR3 region has the DNA TGTGCCAGCAGTGACTCGTGGACAGGGACCTACGAGCAGTACTTC.

The chain employs TRBV27 and TRBJ2-7; the D gene is possibly TRBD1 (6 bases). Trimming stripped 2 bases from V and 6 bases from J, with 17 bases between. Looked up from germline, CDR1 is MNHEY and CDR2 is SMNVEV (reference sequence). The CDR3 runs 15 residues. CDR3 sequence reads: CASSLMGAGSGEQYF. The DNA of the CDR3 is TGTGCCAGCAGTTTAATGGGGGCCGGTTCTGGCGAGCAGTACTTC.

The chain joins TRBV5-1 to TRBJ1-1, with 8 bases fitting TRBD1. The CDR3 is 14 residues long. Germline V CDR1 and CDR2: SGHRS, YFSETQ. V was clipped by 4 bases and J by 5 bases; unmatched bases: 7. CDR3 nucleotide sequence: TGCGCCAGCAGCCAGGGGGCAAAGGGAACTGAAGCTTTCTTT. Translated, it gives CASSQGAKGTEAFF. Combining the CDR3 with reference TRBV5-1 and TRBJ1-1 gives the whole variable domain KAGVTQTPRYLIKTRGQQVTLSCSPISGHRSVSWYQQTPGQGLQFLFEYFSETQRNKGNFPGRFSGRQFSNSRSEMNVSTLELGDSALYLCASSQGAKGTEAFFGQGTRLTVV.

CDR3 in amino acids: CASSLDERGGLGQFF. The CDR3 region has the DNA TGTGCCAGCAGCTTAGACGAGCGGGGGGGCCTAGGGCAGTTCTTC. The rearrangement joins TRBV7-2 to TRBJ2-1; 10 positions agree with TRBD2. CDR1 is SGHTA and CDR2 is FQGNSA in the germline V gene. J gave up 12 bases and V 1 base, and 9 bases lay outside the gene matches. CDR3 length equals 15 residues. Variable domain in full (rest from reference TRBV7-2 and TRBJ2-1): GAGVSQSPSNKVTEKGKDVELRCDPISGHTALYWYRQSLGQGLEFLIYFQGNSAPDKSGLPSDRFSAERTGGSVSTLTIQRTQQEDSAVYLCASSLDERGGLGQFFGPGTRLTVL.

The chain employs TRBV19 and TRBJ1-2, with D uncertain. The CDR3 is made up of 13 amino acids. Germline CDR1 and CDR2: LNHDA and SQIVND (reference sequence). Trimming left V 7 bases short and J 4 bases short, with 13 bases between. CDR3 residues: CASKPGRSYGYTF. Here the CDR3 DNA reads TGTGCCAGTAAACCGGGTCGGTCCTATGGCTACACCTTC.

This chain uses TRBV6-4 with TRBJ2-3; 10 nucleotides match TRBD2. CDR1 is MRHNA and CDR2 is SNTAGT in the germline V gene. The CDR3 loop spans 16 amino acids. The junction had 4 bases not matched to a gene; V was cut back by 4 bases and J by 0 bases. CDR3: CASSGLAGASTDTQYF. For the CDR3, the DNA is TGTGCCAGCAGTGGGCTAGCGGGGGCTAGCACAGATACGCAGTATTTT.

This sequence joins TRBV10-3 and TRBJ2-7, with no clear D. The germline V gene encodes CDR1 ENHRY and CDR2 SYGVKD. This CDR3 is built from 11 residues. The V gene lost 9 bases and the J gene lost 4 bases, with 10 bases spanning the gap. The CDR3 sequence: CAINTEYEQYF. CDR3 in DNA: TGTGCCATAAATACAGAATACGAGCAGTACTTC.

CDR3 sequence reads: CASSDRGEGPTRGYTF. CDR3 coding DNA: TGTGCCAGCAGCGACCGGGGGGAGGGGCCTACCCGTGGCTACACCTTC. J is TRBJ1-2 and V is TRBV7-9; D is possibly TRBD1 (5 bases). CDR1 is SEHNR, CDR2 FQNEAQ, per germline (reference sequence). V was clipped by 5 bases and J by 7 bases, with 23 bases between them. This CDR3 comprises 16 residues.

The genes are TRBV7-2 and TRBJ2-6, with 7 bases that match TRBD1. The CDR3 spans 14 residues. Trimming removed 4 bases from V and 4 bases from J; junction bases left unmatched: 1. Germline CDR1 reads SGHTA; CDR2 reads FQGNSA. The CDR3 here is CASSSGQGANVLTF. CDR3 DNA sequence: TGTGCCAGCAGCTCGGGACAGGGGGCCAACGTCCTGACTTTC.